This entry features one TCR beta chain sequence. The germline V and J ends were trimmed by 3 bases and 1 base, with 7 bases remaining between them. The germline V gene encodes CDR1 SGHTS and CDR2 YDEGEE. This CDR3 comprises 13 residues. This entry belongs to a study of shared clonotypes between healthy human individuals. Sequenced by immunoSEQ multiplex PCR; TCRdb stores in-frame clones only, minus some. This sample carries 2 million to 2.5 million clones, around 95% of them seen once, and the ten largest clones take 0.1% to 0.15%. Sequencing used naive CD4+ T cells sorted from blood. As for subset: CD45RA+ positively selected. The clonotype comes from a man younger than 35 in good health. The rearrangement links TRBV5-8 to TRBJ1-1; maybe TRBD1 (6 bases). CDR3 DNA: TGTGCCAGCAGCTCAGGGGCGAACACTGAAGCTTTCTTT. Protein: CASSSGANTEAFF. The full variable domain, rest sourced from reference TRBV5-8 and TRBJ1-1, is EAGVTQSPTHLIKTRGQQATLRCSPISGHTSVYWYQQALGLGLQFLLWYDEGEERNRGNFPPRFSGRQFPNYSSELNVNALELEDSALYLCASSSGANTEAFFGQGTRLTVV.